Here is one T cell receptor (beta chain) with its context. This beta chain is an unintended read in a library built for alpha chains; its size means little. This entry comes from a study of spatial heterogeneity in lung cancer. Overall study context: Mean representation of each unique TCR and UMI combination in the raw reads exceeded 8.5 occurrences.

TCRdb re-called the 5' RACE reads with MiXCR, one entry per CDR3 protein. Here the sample spans roughly 6,900 distinct CDR3 sequences, about 6% being singletons. V was cut by 3 bases and J by 8 bases, with 10 bases left in between. CDR3 length: 13 residues. Germline V gene lookup returns CDR1 KGHSH and CDR2 LQKENI. The time point here: sample taken at primary tumor resection. Whole RNA from tumor, nontumor lung or frozen PBMC was sequenced unsorted. J is TRBJ1-4 and V is TRBV18, with a weak D call TRBD1 (6 bases). The starting material was normal lung tissue next to the tumor, obtained at surgery. This sequence was found in a female donor with early-stage non-small cell lung cancer. The CDR3 coding sequence is TGTGCCAGCTCACCGTCGGGGGGCGAAAAACTGTTTTTT. Its translation: CASSPSGGEKLFF.